This T cell receptor (beta chain) was sequenced in a study of T cells in narcolepsy. Study-level background: Enrolled donors included narcolepsy type 1 or type 2 patients and healthy controls. Points from the study as a whole: Comparing one patient's CSF and blood CD4+ clonotypes highlighted HCRT- and TRIB2-specific autoreactive clonotypes. In some patient and control memory CD4+ samples, autoreactive clones were absent.

TCRdb keeps only in-frame clones here, not all; method: immunoSEQ multiplex PCR. The table records fewer than 35,000 clones, around 86% of them present only once. V was trimmed by 11 bases and J by 0 bases, leaving 14 bases between them. The germline CDR1 and CDR2 sequences are MNHEY and SVGAGI. The CDR3 is 14 amino acids. This clone was counted a single time. Its antigen remains unknown. At the DNA level, this CDR3 is encoded by other sequences in the same sample as well. The specimen was CD45RA- memory CD4+ T cells from PBMCs. The genes are TRBV6-5 and TRBJ1-3; D is undetermined. This clonotype was sampled from a human donor with narcolepsy. The CDR3 DNA follows: TGTGCCTCGCTGCAGGCAGCCTCTGGAAACACCATATATTTT. It translates to CASLQAASGNTIYF.